Below, 6 T cell receptor beta chains from the same sample are listed, as sequenced in a study of T-cell reconstitution after alpha-beta-depleted transplantation in children. During its preparation, the TCRbeta library received unique molecular identifiers. MiXCR was run by TCRdb on the PCR reads, yielding one entry per CDR3 protein. The table lists 550,000 to 800,000 distinct CDR3 sequences, less than 15% of them singletons. Here the sequenced sample was PBMCs, taken before TCRalphabeta/CD19-depleted stem cell transplant. These receptors were taken from a girl aged 2 to 9 with congenital amegakaryocytic thrombocytopenia, due to receive a stem cell transplant.

This chain uses TRBV20-1 with TRBJ1-1; TRBD1 matches 7 bases. The junction had 6 bases not matched to a gene; V was cut back by 1 base and J by 4 bases. Germline V CDR1 and CDR2: DFQATT, SNEGSKA (reference sequence). This CDR3 comprises 14 residues. The CDR3 DNA reads TGCAGTGCTAGAGGACAGGGCGAAGTCACTGAAGCTTTCTTT. Protein: CSARGQGEVTEAFF.

At least ten counts were recorded for this clonotype. A read error may account for a junction end that differs from germline. The chain uses TRBV12-3 or TRBV12-4 and TRBJ2-7, with D perhaps matching TRBD2 (6 bases). This CDR3 is built from 14 residues. Here the CDR3 DNA reads TGTGCCAGCGGTTTAACGGGAGTGTTCTACGAGCAGTACTTC. It is translated as CASGLTGVFYEQYF.

The sample holds a few counts of this clonotype. This chain connects TRBV20-1 to TRBJ2-2; the D call may be TRBD1 or TRBD2 (6 bases each). V was clipped by 8 bases and J by 0 bases, with 16 bases between them. The V gene's germline CDR1 is DFQATT and CDR2 SNEGSKA (reference sequence). The CDR3 loop spans 15 amino acids. CDR3 nucleotides: TGCAGTTTCGAAGGGGGAGGAGCGAACACCGGGGAGCTGTTTTTT. Translated: CSFEGGGANTGELFF.

This clonotype was observed a few times. The genes are TRBV20-1 and TRBJ2-5; no clear D. The germline V gene encodes CDR1 DFQATT and CDR2 SNEGSKA (reference sequence). Trimming took 6 bases from V and 5 from J, leaving 13 bases between them. This CDR3 comprises 12 residues. For the CDR3, the DNA is TGCAGTGCATCTTGGACGTGGGAGACCCAGTACTTC. This encodes CSASWTWETQYF.

This clonotype came up a few times. The junction does not match germline at one end; this may be a read error. The chain recombines TRBV7-9 with TRBJ2-1; 8 nucleotides agree with TRBD2. Germline CDR1 is SEHNR and CDR2 is FQNEAQ (reference sequence). There are 11 residues in the CDR3. Written as DNA, the CDR3 is TGTGCCAGCAGCTTAGAAGTCGGGAGGGTCTTC. As protein: CASSLEVGRVF.

This clonotype was recorded at least ten times. The chain combines TRBV5-1 with TRBJ1-2, with 8 bases fitting TRBD1. The CDR3 is made up of 15 amino acids. Losses at the gene ends were 1 base for V and 3 bases for J; bases not matched to a gene: 5. Germline V gene sequence: CDR1 SGHRS, CDR2 YFSETQ. The CDR3 DNA follows: TGCGCCAGCAGCTTGAACGGACAGGGTGACTATGGCTACACCTTC. This sequence encodes CASSLNGQGDYGYTF.